The T cell receptor beta chain under discussion was sequenced for a study of T cell responses to AZD1222 COVID-19 vaccine. Per the germline V gene, CDR1 is MNHNY and CDR2 is SVGAGI (reference sequence). The CDR3 contains 11 residues. Deletions cut 2 bases from V and 5 bases from J, with 4 bases between. Sequencing used immunoSEQ multiplex PCR; TCRdb keeps in-frame clones, though not all of them. Here the sample spans over 120,000 clones, approximately 94% being singletons. V and J are TRBV6-6 and TRBJ2-7, with D uncertain. Sequences were derived from peripheral blood, sampled on day 0 of AZD1222 vaccination. The clonotype originates from an adult in good health. This chain's CDR3 is CASSYVNEQYF. The CDR3 bases are TGTGCCAGCAGTTACGTAAACGAGCAGTACTTC.